These 30 T cell receptor beta chains originate from one sample sequenced in a study of blood T cell repertoires in COVID-19. Method: immunoSEQ multiplex PCR; TCRdb's copy keeps in-frame clones and lacks some. The sample shows more than 250,000 clones, approximately 90% of them seen only once. Specimen: peripheral blood. These TCRs come from a man aged 18 to 29 with active or convalescent COVID-19.

The CDR3 DNA reads as TGTGCCAGCAGTCCCGGGACTTCCTTAAGCTACGATACGCAGTATTTT. This encodes CASSPGTSLSYDTQYF. The chain couples TRBV6-2 or TRBV6-3 to TRBJ2-3, with D maybe TRBD2 (6 bases). V shed 5 bases and J shed 6 bases, with 21 bases lying between them. Germline V gene sequence: CDR1 MNHEY, CDR2 SVGEGT. This CDR3 is 16 amino acids long.

The chain has TRBV3-1 (or the pseudogene TRBV3-2) and TRBJ2-1; TRBD2 is a possible D gene (5 bases). The length of the CDR3 is 12 residues. The V and J ends lost 3 bases and 8 bases respectively, with 8 bases between them. The germline V gene has CDR1 LGHDT and CDR2 YNNKEL (reference sequence). The CDR3 sequence is CASSQTGYEQFF. The CDR3 coding sequence is TGTGCCAGCAGCCAGACGGGGTATGAGCAGTTCTTC.

The chain has TRBV11-1 and TRBJ2-5; 12 bases fit TRBD2. This CDR3 is built from 14 residues. The J segment lost 9 bases and the V segment lost 3 bases, leaving 5 bases of the junction unmatched. Per germline, CDR1 SGHAT and CDR2 FQDESV (reference sequence). This chain's CDR3 is CASSLVLAGGAQYF. In DNA form, the CDR3 reads TGTGCCAGCAGCTTGGTTCTAGCGGGAGGGGCCCAGTACTTC.

The chain combines TRBV5-1 with TRBJ1-4; no definite D call. Germline-derived CDR1 and CDR2 are SGHRS and YFSETQ. This CDR3 is built from 15 residues. The V end lost 0 bases, the J end lost 4 bases, and 10 bases lay between the germline ends. The CDR3 loop reads CASSLAGVNNEKLFF. Written as DNA, the CDR3 is TGCGCCAGCAGCTTGGCCGGGGTGAATAATGAAAAACTGTTTTTT. The complete variable domain, with remaining parts taken from reference TRBV5-1 and TRBJ1-4, reads KAGVTQTPRYLIKTRGQQVTLSCSPISGHRSVSWYQQTPGQGLQFLFEYFSETQRNKGNFPGRFSGRQFSNSRSEMNVSTLELGDSALYLCASSLAGVNNEKLFFGSGTQLSVL.

The chain uses TRBV12-5 and TRBJ2-1; tentatively, D is TRBD1 or TRBD2 (6 bases each). From germline, CDR1 is LGHNT and CDR2 FRNRAP. Trimming removed 5 bases at V and 7 bases at J, with 21 bases between. The CDR3 loop spans 16 amino acids. The CDR3 region is CASGVGGASRMNEQFF. The CDR3 DNA is TGTGCTAGTGGTGTGGGGGGCGCGTCTAGGATGAATGAGCAGTTCTTC.

This chain joins TRBV10-2 and TRBJ1-2; D may be TRBD1 (6 bases). The V gene lost 3 bases and the J gene lost 6 bases, with 14 bases spanning the gap. CDR3 length equals 14 residues. Germline assignment: CDR1 WSHSY and CDR2 SAAADI. CDR3 protein: CASSDATGHDGYTF. DNA for the CDR3: TGCGCCAGCAGTGATGCTACAGGGCATGATGGCTACACCTTC.

This clone showed up just once. CDR3 sequence (DNA): TGTGCCAGCAGTCCTCCGGGACTAGCGGGAGCTGAGCAGTTCTTC. It is translated as CASSPPGLAGAEQFF. The rearrangement links TRBV11-3 to TRBJ2-1, with TRBD2 matching over 14 bases. Germline CDR1 reads SGHNT; CDR2 reads YENEEA. This CDR3 region has 15 residues. J was trimmed by 9 bases and V by 6 bases; bases with no gene match: 7.

This sequence joins TRBV6-2 or TRBV6-3 and TRBJ2-7; 9 bases align to TRBD2. Germline V lookup: CDR1 MNHEY, CDR2 SVGEGT. The CDR3 is made up of 16 amino acids. The V and J ends lost 0 bases and 3 bases, in that order; junction bases with no gene match: 6. The CDR3 spells CASSYSQTSGNYEQYF. The CDR3 coding sequence is TGTGCCAGCAGTTACTCCCAGACTAGCGGAAACTACGAGCAGTACTTC.

This chain links TRBV28 with TRBJ1-6; TRBD1 matches 7 bases. The CDR3 spans 20 residues. V lost 7 bases, J lost 0 bases, and 18 bases stayed unmatched. CDR1 and CDR2 from the germline V gene are MDHEN and SYDVKM. CDR3 in DNA: TGTGCCAGCACCTTGAGAACAGGGGCCCCGCTCGGCTCCTATAATTCACCCCTCCACTTT. Its translation is CASTLRTGAPLGSYNSPLHF.

The chain is built from TRBV5-1 and TRBJ1-5, with D unclear. Per the germline V gene, CDR1 is SGHRS and CDR2 is YFSETQ. Trimming stripped 1 base from V and 6 bases from J, with 11 bases between. CDR3 length: 14 residues. CDR3: CASSLSTTGQPQHF. The CDR3 DNA is TGCGCCAGCAGCTTGTCGACGACGGGTCAGCCCCAGCATTTT. Full variable domain (rest looked up from reference TRBV5-1 and TRBJ1-5): KAGVTQTPRYLIKTRGQQVTLSCSPISGHRSVSWYQQTPGQGLQFLFEYFSETQRNKGNFPGRFSGRQFSNSRSEMNVSTLELGDSALYLCASSLSTTGQPQHFGDGTRLSIL.

V and J are TRBV7-8 and TRBJ1-2, with 7 nucleotides matching TRBD1. The CDR3 consists of 13 residues. The V gene's germline CDR1 is SGHVS and CDR2 FQNEAQ. J was trimmed by 7 bases and V by 5 bases; bases with no gene match: 7. The CDR3 bases are TGTGCCAGCAGCAAAGGACAGGTCTCTGGCTACACCTTC. It encodes CASSKGQVSGYTF.

V is TRBV7-8 and J is TRBJ2-7; 10 bases are a match to TRBD2. Per the germline V gene, CDR1 is SGHVS and CDR2 is FQNEAQ. The CDR3 is made up of 15 amino acids. V gave up 2 bases and J gave up 5 bases; unmatched junction bases: 6. The CDR3 nucleotides read TGTGCCAGCAGCTTACACCCTAGCGGGGGCAACGAGCAGTACTTC. Its protein product is CASSLHPSGGNEQYF. The full variable domain, with the rest looked up from reference TRBV7-8 and TRBJ2-7, is GAGVSQSPRYKVAKRGQDVALRCDPISGHVSLFWYQQALGQGPEFLTYFQNEAQLDKSGLPSDRFFAERPEGSVSTLKIQRTQQEDSAVYLCASSLHPSGGNEQYFGPGTRLTVT.

V usage is TRBV4-2 and J usage is TRBJ1-4, with 8 bases lining up with TRBD1. Trimming took 2 bases from V and 7 from J; bases not matched to a gene: 12. The CDR3 runs to 17 residues. Germline V gene lookup returns CDR1 LGHNA and CDR2 YNFKEQ. Here the CDR3 reads CASSQPGTGQESEKLFF. The CDR3 nucleotides are TGTGCCAGCAGCCAACCAGGGACAGGCCAAGAGAGTGAAAAACTGTTTTTT.

CDR3 coding DNA: TGTGCCATCAGTAGCGGGACTAGCACAGATACGCAGTATTTT. Its translation is CAISSGTSTDTQYF. The chain has TRBV10-3 and TRBJ2-3; 7 nucleotides align to TRBD2. Germline V gives CDR1 ENHRY, CDR2 SYGVKD. With 5 bases clipped from V and 0 bases from J, the junction kept 2 bases outside the gene matches. This CDR3 region has 14 residues.

This chain joins TRBV30 and TRBJ2-5; 8 bases agree with TRBD2. Germline V CDR1 and CDR2: GTSNPN, SVGIG (reference sequence). V shed 6 bases, J shed 4 bases, and the junction held 13 bases outside the gene matches. The length of the CDR3 is 15 residues. Written as DNA, the CDR3 is TGTGCCTGTAACCCCGGGACTAGTTCAGGAGAGACCCAGTACTTC. Residues: CACNPGTSSGETQYF.

The V gene is TRBV28, the J gene TRBJ2-1; TRBD2 aligns across 7 bases. The length of the CDR3 is 15 residues. The germline CDR1 and CDR2 sequences are MDHEN and SYDVKM. The V gene end was trimmed by 2 bases and the J gene end by 7 bases; junction bases not matched to a gene: 8. The CDR3 nucleotides read TGTGCCAGCAGTTTAGGGGGGGGAAGGGGTAATGAGCAGTTCTTC. Translated, it gives CASSLGGGRGNEQFF.

The chain carries TRBV28 and TRBJ2-7; 7 bases map to TRBD1. J gave up 4 bases and V 2 bases, and 8 bases lay outside the gene matches. Looked up from germline, CDR1 is MDHEN and CDR2 is SYDVKM. The CDR3 is made up of 15 amino acids. The CDR3 spells CASSLGGDRAYEQYF. As DNA, the CDR3 is TGTGCCAGCAGTTTAGGGGGCGACAGGGCTTACGAGCAGTACTTC.

The chain has TRBV5-1 and TRBJ1-4, with no clear D. CDR1 SGHRS and CDR2 YFSETQ come from the germline V gene. CDR3 size: 15 residues. V was cut by 0 bases and J by 4 bases, with 10 bases left in between. This CDR3 is CASSLGASNNEKLFF. Written as DNA, the CDR3 is TGCGCCAGCAGCTTGGGAGCCTCCAATAATGAAAAACTGTTTTTT.

In its sample, this clone was seen a few times. This chain joins TRBV5-1 and TRBJ1-6; D call uncertain. The CDR3 is 15 residues long. Per the germline V gene, CDR1 is SGHRS and CDR2 is YFSETQ. The V and J ends lost 0 bases and 6 bases respectively, with 10 bases between them. CDR3 in amino acids: CASSLEQLPNSPLHF. CDR3 DNA sequence: TGCGCCAGCAGCTTGGAACAGCTACCTAATTCACCCCTCCACTTT.

V usage is TRBV7-6 and J usage is TRBJ1-1, with D perhaps TRBD1 (6 bases). V was clipped by 2 bases and J by 6 bases, with 10 bases between them. The CDR3 is 13 amino acids. Germline-derived CDR1 and CDR2 are SGHVS and FNYEAQ. Written as DNA, the CDR3 is TGTGCCAGCAGCTTAACGAGACAGGCTGAAGCTTTCTTT. Protein: CASSLTRQAEAFF.

The chain uses TRBV15 and TRBJ2-5, with D maybe TRBD1 (5 bases). V was cut by 6 bases and J by 1 base, with 9 bases left in between. The germline CDR1 and CDR2 sequences are LNHNV and YYDKDF (reference sequence). This CDR3 is 13 amino acids long. The CDR3 sequence: CATRYTGQETQYF. CDR3 bases: TGTGCCACCAGGTATACAGGCCAAGAGACCCAGTACTTC. Complete variable domain (other parts from reference TRBV15 and TRBJ2-5): DAMVIQNPRYQVTQFGKPVTLSCSQTLNHNVMYWYQQKSSQAPKLLFHYYDKDFNNEADTPDNFQSRRPNTSFCFLDIRSPGLGDTAMYLCATRYTGQETQYFGPGTRLLVL.

This clone has a handful of counts. The V gene is TRBV5-6, the J gene TRBJ2-5; 7 nucleotides line up with TRBD1. After removal of 0 bases from V and 6 bases from J, the junction contained 2 bases not matched to a gene. The CDR3 consists of 13 residues. The germline V gene encodes CDR1 SGHDT and CDR2 YYEEEE. CDR3 in DNA: TGTGCCAGCAGCTTGGAGGGACAGCAGACCCAGTACTTC. It yields the protein CASSLEGQQTQYF.

This clone came up once. The CDR3 coding sequence is TGTGCCAGCACTTTAGGACAGGTCCGGGATCCCCAGCATTTT. It specifies CASTLGQVRDPQHF. V gene TRBV2 combines with J gene TRBJ1-5; 7 bases are a match to TRBD1. Germline loops: CDR1 SNHLY, CDR2 FYNNEI. CDR3 length: 14 amino acids. The J segment lost 10 bases and the V segment lost 7 bases, leaving 13 bases of the junction unmatched.

The chain employs TRBV19 and TRBJ1-5; no clear D gene. Looked up from germline, CDR1 is LNHDA and CDR2 is SQIVND (reference sequence). The CDR3 has 15 residues. The V gene lost 5 bases and the J gene lost 5 bases, with 16 bases spanning the gap. The CDR3 is CASSFLQDGDQPQHF. Written as DNA, the CDR3 is TGTGCCAGTAGTTTCCTCCAGGACGGGGATCAGCCCCAGCATTTT.

J is TRBJ2-7 and V is TRBV6-5; the match to TRBD2 covers 10 bases. Germline trimming cut 7 bases from V and 5 bases from J; bases unmatched to any gene: 11. There are 15 residues in the CDR3. Germline assignment: CDR1 MNHEY and CDR2 SVGAGI. The CDR3 is CASTSFLAGAHEQYF. The CDR3 nucleotides read TGTGCCAGCACTAGTTTCCTAGCGGGAGCCCACGAGCAGTACTTC.

The chain combines TRBV30 with TRBJ2-4; 8 bases line up with TRBD2. The CDR3 has 15 amino acids. The J segment lost 0 bases and the V segment lost 2 bases, leaving 3 bases of the junction unmatched. Germline V gene sequence: CDR1 GTSNPN, CDR2 SVGIG (reference sequence). CDR3 nucleotides: TGTGCCTGGAGTAACCTAGCGGGAGCCAAAAACATTCAGTACTTC. It encodes CAWSNLAGAKNIQYF. Based on the CDR3 plus reference TRBV30 and TRBJ2-4, the full variable domain is SQTIHQWPATLVQPVGSPLSLECTVEGTSNPNLYWYRQAAGRGLQLLFYSVGIGQISSEVPQNLSASRPQDRQFILSSKKLLLSDSGFYLCAWSNLAGAKNIQYFGAGTRLSVL.

The chain links TRBV19 to TRBJ2-2, with TRBD1 matching over 12 bases. Looked up from germline, CDR1 is LNHDA and CDR2 is SQIVND (reference sequence). With 7 bases clipped from V and 5 bases from J, the junction kept 8 bases outside the gene matches. The CDR3 consists of 16 residues. CDR3: CASTSRDRGLTGELFF. The CDR3 coding sequence is TGTGCCAGTACCAGCCGGGACAGGGGGCTTACCGGGGAGCTGTTTTTT.

This clone is a singleton in its sample. The chain links TRBV9 to TRBJ2-7; 11 bases map to TRBD2. Germline-derived CDR1 and CDR2 are SGDLS and YYNGEE. V trimming: 3 bases; J trimming: 3 bases; junction bases outside the gene matches: 2. This CDR3 has 14 residues. The CDR3 spells CASSAGTSGYEQYF. In DNA, the CDR3 is TGTGCCAGCAGCGCCGGGACTAGCGGCTACGAGCAGTACTTC.

The chain uses TRBV3-1 (or the pseudogene TRBV3-2) and TRBJ1-1; D remains ambiguous. This CDR3 region has 14 residues. The germline gives CDR1 LGHDT, CDR2 YNNKEL (reference sequence). The CDR3 spells CKKIVGGGNTEAFF. CDR3 nucleotides: TGTAAAAAAATAGTAGGAGGAGGGAACACTGAAGCTTTCTTT.

The V and J genes are TRBV7-2 and TRBJ2-6; 10 nucleotides line up with TRBD1. CDR1 is SGHTA, CDR2 FQGNSA, per germline. Losses at the gene ends were 2 bases for V and 0 bases for J; bases not matched to a gene: 4. This CDR3 is 18 amino acids long. The CDR3 region has the DNA TGTGCCAGCAGCTTATCTTGGACAGGGGGCTCTGGGGCCAACGTCCTGACTTTC. Protein: CASSLSWTGGSGANVLTF.